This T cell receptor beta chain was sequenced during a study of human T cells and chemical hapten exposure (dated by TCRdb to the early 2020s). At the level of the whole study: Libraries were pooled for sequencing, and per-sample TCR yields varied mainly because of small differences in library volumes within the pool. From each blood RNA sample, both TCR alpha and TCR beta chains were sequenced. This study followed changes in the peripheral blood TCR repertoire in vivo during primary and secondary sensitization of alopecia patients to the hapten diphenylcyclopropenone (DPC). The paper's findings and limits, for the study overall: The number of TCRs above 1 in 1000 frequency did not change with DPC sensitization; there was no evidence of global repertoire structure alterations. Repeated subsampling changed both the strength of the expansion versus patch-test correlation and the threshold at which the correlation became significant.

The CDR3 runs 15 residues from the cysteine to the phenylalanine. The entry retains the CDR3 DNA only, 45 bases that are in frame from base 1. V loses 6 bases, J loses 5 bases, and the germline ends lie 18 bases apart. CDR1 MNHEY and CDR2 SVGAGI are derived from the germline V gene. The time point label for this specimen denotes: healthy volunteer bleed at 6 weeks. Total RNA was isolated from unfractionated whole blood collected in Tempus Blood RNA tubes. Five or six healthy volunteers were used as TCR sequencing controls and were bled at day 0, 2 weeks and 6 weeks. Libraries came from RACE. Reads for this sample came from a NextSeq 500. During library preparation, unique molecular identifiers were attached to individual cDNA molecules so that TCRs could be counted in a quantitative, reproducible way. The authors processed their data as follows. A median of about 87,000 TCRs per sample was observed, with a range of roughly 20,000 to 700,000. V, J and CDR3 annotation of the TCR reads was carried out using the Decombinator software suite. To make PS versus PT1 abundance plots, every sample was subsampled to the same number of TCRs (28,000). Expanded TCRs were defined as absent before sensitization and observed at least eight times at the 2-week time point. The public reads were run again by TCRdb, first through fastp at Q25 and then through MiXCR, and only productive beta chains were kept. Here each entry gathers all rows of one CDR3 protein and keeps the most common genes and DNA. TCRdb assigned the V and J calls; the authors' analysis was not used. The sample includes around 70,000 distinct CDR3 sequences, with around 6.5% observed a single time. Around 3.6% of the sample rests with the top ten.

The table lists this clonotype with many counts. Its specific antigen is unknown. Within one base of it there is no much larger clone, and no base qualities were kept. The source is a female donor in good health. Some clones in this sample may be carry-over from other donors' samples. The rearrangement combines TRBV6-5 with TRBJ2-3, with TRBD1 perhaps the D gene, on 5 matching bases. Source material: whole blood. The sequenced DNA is TGTGCCAGCAGCAGACTCGCTCAAAGGGGAGATACGCAGTATTTT. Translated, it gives CASSRLAQRGDTQYF.